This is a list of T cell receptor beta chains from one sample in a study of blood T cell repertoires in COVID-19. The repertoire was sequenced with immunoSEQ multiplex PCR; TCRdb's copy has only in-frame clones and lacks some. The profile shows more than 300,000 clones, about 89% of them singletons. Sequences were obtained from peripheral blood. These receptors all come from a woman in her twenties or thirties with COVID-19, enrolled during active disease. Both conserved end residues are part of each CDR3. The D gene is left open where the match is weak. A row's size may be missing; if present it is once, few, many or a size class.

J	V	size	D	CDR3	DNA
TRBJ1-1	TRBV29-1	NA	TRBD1	CSVEGGQGDEAFF	TGCAGCGTTGAAGGTGGACAGGGGGATGAAGCTTTCTTT
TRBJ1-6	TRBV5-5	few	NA	CASSRHPGHNNSPLHF	TGTGCCAGCAGCCGCCATCCGGGACACAATAATTCACCCCTCCACTTT
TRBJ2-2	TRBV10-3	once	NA	CAISGVGVNTGELFF	TGTGCCATCAGTGGGGTCGGGGTCAACACCGGGGAGCTGTTTTTT
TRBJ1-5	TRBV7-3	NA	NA	CASSLASNQPQHF	TGTGCCAGCAGCTTAGCGTCCAATCAGCCCCAGCATTTT
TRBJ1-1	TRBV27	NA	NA	CASSSRTIGGTEAFF	TGTGCCAGCAGTTCACGGACAATCGGGGGCACTGAAGCTTTCTTT
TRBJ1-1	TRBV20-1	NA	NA	CSARPGHAFF	TGCAGTGCAAGGCCGGGACACGCTTTCTTT
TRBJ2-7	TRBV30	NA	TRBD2	CAWRPGLAGGVQYF	TGTGCCTGGAGGCCGGGACTAGCGGGAGGCGTCCAGTACTTC
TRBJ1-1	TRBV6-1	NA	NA	CASSEAAGWEAFF	TGTGCCAGCAGTGAAGCGGCCGGGTGGGAAGCTTTCTTT
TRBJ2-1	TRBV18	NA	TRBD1	CASSPRDRFNYNEQFF	TGTGCCAGCTCACCACGGGACAGGTTCAATTACAATGAGCAGTTCTTC
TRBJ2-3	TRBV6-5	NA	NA	CASSYGSGPTDTQYF	TGTGCCAGCAGTTACGGAAGCGGGCCCACAGATACGCAGTATTTT
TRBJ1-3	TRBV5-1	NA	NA	CASRAGPAGNTIYF	TGCGCCAGCCGGGCAGGGCCGGCCGGAAACACCATATATTTT
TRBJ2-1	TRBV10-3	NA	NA	CAIRTRSYNEQFF	TGTGCCATCCGGACTCGCTCCTACAATGAGCAGTTCTTC
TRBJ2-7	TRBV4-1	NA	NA	CASSQDPGYPREQYF	TGCGCCAGCAGCCAAGATCCCGGGTACCCTCGCGAGCAGTACTTC
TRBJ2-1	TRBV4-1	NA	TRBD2	CASSQSTPFAMSGNNEQFF	TGCGCCAGCAGCCAATCCACCCCTTTCGCCATGAGCGGGAACAATGAGCAGTTCTTC
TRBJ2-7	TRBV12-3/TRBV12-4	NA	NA	CASGTPSSYEQYF	TGTGCCAGCGGGACTCCGAGCTCCTACGAGCAGTACTTC
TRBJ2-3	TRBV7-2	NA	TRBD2	CASSPLLAEALGWQYF	TGTGCCAGCAGCCCACTCCTAGCGGAAGCGCTGGGTTGGCAGTATTTT
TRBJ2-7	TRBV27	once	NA	CASSPLAGTTYEQYF	TGTGCCAGCAGTCCTTTGGCGGGAACGACCTACGAGCAGTACTTC
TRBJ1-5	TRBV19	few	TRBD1	CASSKLGRGNPQHF	TGTGCCAGTAGTAAGTTAGGCAGGGGGAACCCCCAGCATTTT
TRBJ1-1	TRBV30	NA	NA	CAWRQNTEAFF	TGTGCCTGGAGACAGAACACTGAAGCTTTCTTT
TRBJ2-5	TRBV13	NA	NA	CASSLRPGGYQETQYF	TGTGCCAGCAGCTTAAGGCCCGGAGGCTATCAAGAGACCCAGTACTTC
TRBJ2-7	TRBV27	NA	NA	CASNQDYSYEQYF	TGTGCCAGCAACCAGGACTATTCCTACGAGCAGTACTTC
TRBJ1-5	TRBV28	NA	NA	CASRIRGASNQPQHF	TGTGCCAGCAGAATCAGGGGCGCAAGCAATCAGCCCCAGCATTTT
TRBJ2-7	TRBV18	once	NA	CASSPPTASAPSYEQYF	TGTGCCAGCTCACCACCGACGGCAAGCGCCCCTTCCTACGAGCAGTACTTC
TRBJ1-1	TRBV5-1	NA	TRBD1	CASSGTGMNTEAFF	TGCGCCAGCAGCGGGACAGGGATGAACACTGAAGCTTTCTTT
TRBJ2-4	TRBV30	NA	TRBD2	CAGAGGPGKNIQYF	TGTGCCGGAGCGGGAGGGCCCGGCAAAAACATTCAGTACTTC
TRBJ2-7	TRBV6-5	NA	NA	CASSPASATSYEQYF	TGTGCCAGCAGTCCCGCAAGCGCGACCTCCTACGAGCAGTACTTC
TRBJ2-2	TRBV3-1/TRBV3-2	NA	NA	CASSQAVSGTGELFF	TGTGCCAGCAGCCAAGCAGTCAGTGGCACCGGGGAGCTGTTTTTT
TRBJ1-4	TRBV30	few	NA	CAWSPGLGTNEKLFF	TGTGCCTGGAGTCCGGGATTGGGAACTAATGAAAAACTGTTTTTT
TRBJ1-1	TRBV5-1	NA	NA	CASSLAGANTEAFF	TGCGCCAGCAGCTTGGCAGGGGCTAACACTGAAGCTTTCTTT
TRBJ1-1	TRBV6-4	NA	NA	CASRARDYTEAFF	TGTGCCAGCAGGGCCCGGGACTACACTGAAGCTTTCTTT
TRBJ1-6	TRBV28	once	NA	CASIATDGGNSPLHF	TGTGCCAGCATCGCGACGGACGGGGGGAATTCACCCCTCCACTTT
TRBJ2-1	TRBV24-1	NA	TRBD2	CATSEETSGPSYNEQFF	TGTGCCACCAGTGAAGAGACTAGCGGACCCTCCTACAATGAGCAGTTCTTC
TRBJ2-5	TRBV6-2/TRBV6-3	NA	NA	CASSSLPQETQYF	TGTGCCAGCAGTTCACTACCGCAAGAGACCCAGTACTTC
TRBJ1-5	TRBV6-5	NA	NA	CASTPSYSNQPQHF	TGTGCCAGCACCCCCAGTTATAGCAATCAGCCCCAGCATTTT
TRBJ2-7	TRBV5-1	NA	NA	CASGRTAPYEQYF	TGCGCCAGCGGCCGGACAGCGCCCTACGAGCAGTACTTC
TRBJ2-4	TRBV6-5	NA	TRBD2	CASSPGTSVNIQYF	TGTGCCAGCAGCCCCGGGACTAGTGTGAACATTCAGTACTTC
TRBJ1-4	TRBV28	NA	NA	CASSSTDSWSEKLFF	TGTGCCAGCAGTTCGACAGATAGTTGGAGTGAAAAACTGTTTTTT